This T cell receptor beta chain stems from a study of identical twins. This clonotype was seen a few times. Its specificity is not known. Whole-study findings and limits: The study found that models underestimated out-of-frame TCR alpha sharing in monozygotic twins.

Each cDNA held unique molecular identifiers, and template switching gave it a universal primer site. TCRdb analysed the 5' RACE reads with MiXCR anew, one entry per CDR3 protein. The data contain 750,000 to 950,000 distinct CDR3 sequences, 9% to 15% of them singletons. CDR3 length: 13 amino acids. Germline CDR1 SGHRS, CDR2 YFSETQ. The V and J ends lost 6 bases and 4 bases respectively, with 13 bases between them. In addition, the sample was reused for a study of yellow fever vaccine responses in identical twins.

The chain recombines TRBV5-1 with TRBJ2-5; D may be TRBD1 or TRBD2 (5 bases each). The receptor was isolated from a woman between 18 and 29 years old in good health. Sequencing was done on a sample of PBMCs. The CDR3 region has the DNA TGCGCCAGCACCGGGACCACCCTAGAGACCCAGTACTTC. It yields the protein CASTGTTLETQYF.